These 25 T cell receptor beta chains came from one sample sequenced in a study of blood T cell repertoires in COVID-19 (dated by TCRdb to 2020 to 2022). Library preparation used the immunoSEQ multiplex PCR assay. TCRdb's version of the immuneACCESS table is confined to in-frame rearrangements and falls short of the full clone set. An unresolved V gene accounts for under half of the shortfall where checked; the remainder is of unknown origin. The sample table contains roughly 410,000 clones; only one count was recorded for more than 70% of them. The ten largest clonotypes hold 0.95% to 1.5% of the sample. Sample: peripheral blood. These TCRs come from a man aged 40-50 years with acute or convalescent COVID-19.

The table lists this clone with a few counts. This chain uses TRBV28 with TRBJ1-2; D is possibly TRBD1 (5 bases). Germline loops: CDR1 MDHEN, CDR2 SYDVKM. V was cut by 4 bases and J by 6 bases, with 12 bases left in between. This CDR3 comprises 13 residues. CDR3 region: CASSSGGYDGYTF. The CDR3 region has the DNA TGTGCCAGCAGTTCCGGGGGTTACGATGGCTACACCTTC.

J is TRBJ2-1 and V is TRBV18; 12 bases line up with TRBD2. V lost 6 bases and J lost 7; bases outside the gene matches: 7. The CDR3 extends over 15 amino acids. The germline V gene encodes CDR1 KGHSH and CDR2 LQKENI. The CDR3 DNA follows: TGTGCCAGCTCGCTACGGACTAGCGGGACGAATGAGCAGTTCTTC. It yields the protein CASSLRTSGTNEQFF.

The chain couples TRBV11-1 to TRBJ2-1; 9 bases match TRBD1. V gave up 6 bases and J gave up 6 bases; unmatched junction bases: 12. This CDR3 is built from 16 residues. Germline V gene lookup returns CDR1 SGHAT and CDR2 FQDESV (reference sequence). CDR3 DNA sequence: TGTGCCAGCAGTTTGAGATGGGGGACAGGGAGCAATGAGCAGTTCTTC. Amino acids: CASSLRWGTGSNEQFF.

The rearrangement links TRBV7-9 to TRBJ1-3; D is uncertain. Trimming shortened V by 7 bases and J by 5 bases, and 9 bases separated the two germline ends. This CDR3 has 12 amino acids. Germline V CDR1 and CDR2: SEHNR, FQNEAQ (reference sequence). CDR3 residues: CASTNIRNTIYF. CDR3 nucleotide sequence: TGTGCCAGCACCAATATTCGAAACACCATATATTTT.

This chain uses TRBV9 with TRBJ2-1, with D maybe TRBD1 (5 bases). V dropped 0 bases and J dropped 10 bases, with 11 bases sitting between them. Germline V gives CDR1 SGDLS, CDR2 YYNGEE. The CDR3 covers 13 residues. The CDR3 region has the DNA TGTGCCAGCAGCGTAGGCGGTCAGGGCGAGCAGTTCTTC. Translating it yields CASSVGGQGEQFF.

This chain uses TRBV15 with TRBJ2-1; 8 bases align to TRBD2. Per the germline V gene, CDR1 is LNHNV and CDR2 is YYDKDF (reference sequence). CDR3 length equals 15 residues. After removal of 5 bases from V and 7 bases from J, the junction contained 10 bases not matched to a gene. The CDR3 DNA sequence: TGTGCCACCAGCTTTTCGGGAGGGCCACGGAATGAGCAGTTCTTC. Translation: CATSFSGGPRNEQFF.

This chain connects TRBV5-4 to TRBJ2-5; D might be TRBD1 (6 bases). Germline-derived CDR1 and CDR2 are SGHNT and YYREEE (reference sequence). The CDR3 covers 15 residues. Deletions cut 3 bases from V and 0 bases from J, with 12 bases between. The CDR3, as DNA: TGTGCCAGCAGCTCGCTCGACAGGTACCAAGAGACCCAGTACTTC. This encodes CASSSLDRYQETQYF.

This clone was counted between two and nine times. CDR3 bases: TGTGCCAGTAAACCTCTTTCGGGCAGGGATGGCGAAAAACTGTTTTTT. It specifies CASKPLSGRDGEKLFF. The rearrangement uses TRBV19 and TRBJ1-4, with D possibly matching TRBD1 (5 bases). Per germline, CDR1 LNHDA and CDR2 SQIVND (reference sequence). There are 16 residues in the CDR3. V dropped 7 bases and J dropped 8 bases, with 23 bases sitting between them.

The chain combines TRBV7-9 with TRBJ2-1; D is unclear. The CDR3 consists of 14 residues. In germline, CDR1 is SEHNR, CDR2 FQNEAQ (reference sequence). Trimming cost V 5 bases and J 4 bases, with 12 bases left between them. Here the CDR3 reads CASSPTNPYNEQFF. The CDR3 DNA reads TGTGCCAGCAGCCCTACCAACCCTTACAATGAGCAGTTCTTC. The whole variable domain, remainder taken from reference TRBV7-9 and TRBJ2-1, is DTGVSQNPRHKITKRGQNVTFRCDPISEHNRLYWYRQTLGQGPEFLTYFQNEAQLEKSRLLSDRFSAERPKGSFSTLEIQRTEQGDSAMYLCASSPTNPYNEQFFGPGTRLTVL.

The V and J genes are TRBV21-1 and TRBJ2-2; TRBD1 was called by the table and not checked on the DNA. TRBV21-1 is classified as a pseudogene. The CDR3 consists of 16 residues. The CDR3 region has the DNA TGTGCCAGCAGCAAAGAAGGACAGGGCGGCACCGGGGAGCTGTTTTTT. Residues: CASSKEGQGGTGELFF.

This chain connects TRBV7-3 to TRBJ2-3; D call uncertain. The germline CDR1 and CDR2 sequences are SGHTA and FQGTGA. This CDR3 region has 13 residues. Trimming cost V 0 bases and J 4 bases, with 5 bases left between them. CDR3 residues: CASSLTGADTQYF. For the CDR3, the DNA is TGTGCCAGCAGCTTAACGGGCGCAGATACGCAGTATTTT.

The chain is built from TRBV27 and TRBJ1-3; D is unclear. Trimming took 6 bases from V and 0 from J, leaving 15 bases between them. Germline V gene sequence: CDR1 MNHEY, CDR2 SMNVEV (reference sequence). The CDR3 spans 16 residues. CDR3 bases: TGTGCCAGCAGGGCAAGGACGGCGGGCTCTGGAAACACCATATATTTT. Protein: CASRARTAGSGNTIYF.

This chain uses TRBV28 with TRBJ1-1, with TRBD1 as a possible D gene (5 bases). The CDR3 covers 14 residues. Germline lookup yields CDR1 MDHEN and CDR2 SYDVKM. The V end was cut by 1 base, the J end by 5 bases, with 11 bases between. The CDR3 loop is CASSLFFRGTEAFF. In nucleotides, the CDR3 is TGTGCCAGCAGTTTATTCTTTCGGGGGACTGAAGCTTTCTTT.

This clone was counted a few times. The sample holds other DNA sequences that translate to the same CDR3. This rearrangement joins TRBV2 to TRBJ1-5, with no clear D. Trimming shortened V by 7 bases and J by 0 bases, and 7 bases separated the two germline ends. Per the germline V gene, CDR1 is SNHLY and CDR2 is FYNNEI. This CDR3 is built from 13 residues. The CDR3 here is CASTRDSNQPQHF. The CDR3, as DNA: TGTGCCAGCACTCGGGATAGCAATCAGCCCCAGCATTTT.

The chain links TRBV27 to TRBJ2-1, with 12 positions matching TRBD2. Germline CDR1 MNHEY, CDR2 SMNVEV (reference sequence). The CDR3 runs to 15 residues. After removal of 10 bases from V and 0 bases from J, the junction contained 4 bases not matched to a gene. CDR3 DNA: TGTGCCATCAGGGGACTAGCGGGCTCCTACAATGAGCAGTTCTTC. Translating it yields CAIRGLAGSYNEQFF.

This sequence joins TRBV27 and TRBJ2-7; 7 bases line up with TRBD2. Germline CDR1 MNHEY, CDR2 SMNVEV (reference sequence). This CDR3 region has 14 residues. V was clipped by 4 bases and J by 4 bases; unmatched bases: 7. CDR3 protein: CASSWSGTHYEQYF. CDR3 in DNA: TGTGCCAGCAGTTGGAGCGGGACCCATTACGAGCAGTACTTC.

The chain links TRBV7-9 to TRBJ2-3, with 8 positions matching TRBD1. There are 13 residues in the CDR3. The ends lost 5 bases at V and 4 bases at J; junction bases unmatched: 2. Germline-derived CDR1 and CDR2 are SEHNR and FQNEAQ (reference sequence). This CDR3 is CASSPGGADTQYF. CDR3 nucleotides: TGTGCCAGCAGCCCAGGGGGCGCAGATACGCAGTATTTT.

V gene TRBV18 combines with J gene TRBJ1-5, with TRBD1 as a possible D gene (5 bases). V was cut by 3 bases and J by 1 base, with 19 bases left in between. The germline V gene has CDR1 KGHSH and CDR2 LQKENI. This CDR3 has 18 residues. The CDR3 reads CASSPDGRAHWSNQPQHF. The CDR3 DNA follows: TGTGCCAGCTCACCCGACGGCAGGGCCCACTGGAGCAATCAGCCCCAGCATTTT.

The rearrangement uses TRBV5-4 and TRBJ2-2; the match to TRBD1 covers 8 bases. J was trimmed by 5 bases and V by 4 bases; bases with no gene match: 10. Germline V lookup: CDR1 SGHNT, CDR2 YYREEE (reference sequence). The CDR3 sequence is 16 residues long. The CDR3 DNA follows: TGTGCCAGCAGCCCCGGACAGGGCTTAAGTACCGGGGAGCTGTTTTTT. It yields the protein CASSPGQGLSTGELFF.

J is TRBJ1-3 and V is TRBV30, with D unresolved. CDR1 and CDR2 (germline): GTSNPN, SVGIG (reference sequence). The CDR3 runs 14 residues. V lost 2 bases and J 0 bases, leaving 8 bases between the germline ends. The CDR3 DNA reads as TGTGCCTGGAGTTATCGCAGCTCTGGAAACACCATATATTTT. This translates into CAWSYRSSGNTIYF.

This clone has only one observation. This chain uses TRBV9 with TRBJ1-5, with a weak D call TRBD1 (6 bases). The CDR3 is 14 amino acids. The V gene's germline CDR1 is SGDLS and CDR2 YYNGEE. The V and J ends lost 0 bases and 5 bases respectively, with 9 bases between them. The DNA for the CDR3 is TGTGCCAGCAGCGTAGGGGGGCACTATCAGCCCCAGCATTTT. Translation gives CASSVGGHYQPQHF.

V gene TRBV2 combines with J gene TRBJ2-2, with 8 positions matching TRBD1. This CDR3 region has 14 residues. Germline loops: CDR1 SNHLY, CDR2 FYNNEI. With V trimmed by 7 bases and J by 5 bases, 6 bases remained unmatched. CDR3 DNA: TGTGCCAGCACCAGGACAGGGCTTACCGGGGAGCTGTTTTTT. It is translated as CASTRTGLTGELFF. Using reference TRBV2 and TRBJ2-2 for the parts outside the CDR3, the full variable domain is EPEVTQTPSHQVTQMGQEVILRCVPISNHLYFYWYRQILGQKVEFLVSFYNNEISEKSEIFDDQFSVERPDGSNFTLKIRSTKLEDSAMYFCASTRTGLTGELFFGEGSRLTVL.

The chain combines TRBV10-1 with TRBJ2-4; 7 positions match TRBD1. CDR3 size: 18 residues. Per germline, CDR1 WNHNN and CDR2 SYGVQD (reference sequence). The J segment lost 0 bases and the V segment lost 7 bases, leaving 15 bases of the junction unmatched. The DNA for the CDR3 is TGCGCCAGCAAACCCAACGACAGGGTCCCGATAGCCAAAAACATTCAGTACTTC. This sequence encodes CASKPNDRVPIAKNIQYF.

This clone was detected once. The CDR3 protein is CASSYANTGELFF. The CDR3 DNA reads TGTGCCAGCAGCTATGCGAACACCGGGGAGCTGTTTTTT. This sequence joins TRBV12-3 or TRBV12-4 and TRBJ2-2; D is uncertain. The V end lost 6 bases, the J end lost 0 bases, and 5 bases lay between the germline ends. The CDR3 sequence is 13 residues long.

The chain combines TRBV5-6 with TRBJ1-5; 8 nucleotides line up with TRBD1. The CDR3 loop spans 15 amino acids. Germline V lookup: CDR1 SGHDT, CDR2 YYEEEE. With 4 bases clipped from V and 4 bases from J, the junction kept 7 bases outside the gene matches. In DNA form, the CDR3 reads TGTGCCAGCAGCCCCGGGACAGGAGGTAATCAGCCCCAGCATTTT. Its protein is CASSPGTGGNQPQHF.